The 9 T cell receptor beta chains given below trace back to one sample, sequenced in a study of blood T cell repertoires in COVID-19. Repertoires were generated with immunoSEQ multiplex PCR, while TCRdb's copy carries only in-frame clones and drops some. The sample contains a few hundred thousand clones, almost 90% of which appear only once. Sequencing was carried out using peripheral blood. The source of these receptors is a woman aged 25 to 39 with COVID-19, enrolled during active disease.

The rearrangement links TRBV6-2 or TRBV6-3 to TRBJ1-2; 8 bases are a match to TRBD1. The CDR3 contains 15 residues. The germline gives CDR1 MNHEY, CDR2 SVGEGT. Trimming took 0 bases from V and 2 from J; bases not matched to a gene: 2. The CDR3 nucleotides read TGTGCCAGCAGTTACTCTACAGGGGGAAACTATGGCTACACCTTC. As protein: CASSYSTGGNYGYTF.

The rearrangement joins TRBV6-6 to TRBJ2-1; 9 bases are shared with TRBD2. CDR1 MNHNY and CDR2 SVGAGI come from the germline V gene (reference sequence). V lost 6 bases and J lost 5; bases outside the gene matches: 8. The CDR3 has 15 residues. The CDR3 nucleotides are TGTGCCAGCAGCCCCCGGCGGGAGGGCAACAATGAGCAGTTCTTC. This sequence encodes CASSPRREGNNEQFF.

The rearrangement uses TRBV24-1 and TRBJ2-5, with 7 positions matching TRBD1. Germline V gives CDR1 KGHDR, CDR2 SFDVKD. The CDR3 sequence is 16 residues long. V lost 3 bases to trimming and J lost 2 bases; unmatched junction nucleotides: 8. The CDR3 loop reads CATSDATGVGQETQYF. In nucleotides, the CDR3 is TGTGCCACCAGTGATGCTACAGGGGTGGGACAAGAGACCCAGTACTTC.

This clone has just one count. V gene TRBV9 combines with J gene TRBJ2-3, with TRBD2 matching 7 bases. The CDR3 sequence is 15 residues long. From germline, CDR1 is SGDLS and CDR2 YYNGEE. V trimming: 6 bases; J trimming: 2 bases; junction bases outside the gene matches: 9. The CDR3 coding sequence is TGTGCCAGCACTAGGGAGGGGCACCCCACAGATACGCAGTATTTT. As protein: CASTREGHPTDTQYF.

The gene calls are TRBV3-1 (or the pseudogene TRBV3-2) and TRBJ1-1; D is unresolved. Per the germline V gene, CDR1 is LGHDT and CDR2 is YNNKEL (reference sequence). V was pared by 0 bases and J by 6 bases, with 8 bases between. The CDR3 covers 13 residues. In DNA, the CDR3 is TGTGCCAGCAGCCAAGAAATCGGTTCTGAAGCTTTCTTT. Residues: CASSQEIGSEAFF.

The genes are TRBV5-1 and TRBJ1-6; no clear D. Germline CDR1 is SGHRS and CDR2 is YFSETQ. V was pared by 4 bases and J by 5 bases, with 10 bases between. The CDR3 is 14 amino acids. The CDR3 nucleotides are TGCGCCAGCAGCCCGGCGGGTGATAATTCACCCCTCCACTTT. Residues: CASSPAGDNSPLHF.

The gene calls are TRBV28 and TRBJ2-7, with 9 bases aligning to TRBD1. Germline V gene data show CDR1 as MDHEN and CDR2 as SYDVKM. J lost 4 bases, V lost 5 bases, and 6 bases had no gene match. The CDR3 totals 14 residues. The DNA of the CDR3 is TGTGCCAGCAGTCTAACAGGGGGCGCGTACGAGCAGTACTTC. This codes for CASSLTGGAYEQYF.

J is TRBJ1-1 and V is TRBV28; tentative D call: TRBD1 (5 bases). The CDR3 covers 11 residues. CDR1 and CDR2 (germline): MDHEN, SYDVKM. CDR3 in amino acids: CATGTNTEAFF. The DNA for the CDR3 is TGTGCAACAGGTACGAACACTGAAGCTTTCTTT.

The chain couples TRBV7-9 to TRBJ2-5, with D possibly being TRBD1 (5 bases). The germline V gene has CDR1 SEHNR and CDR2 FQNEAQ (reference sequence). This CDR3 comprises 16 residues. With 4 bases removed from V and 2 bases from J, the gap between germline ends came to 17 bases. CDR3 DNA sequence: TGTGCCAGCAGCTGGGGCTCTCCCCAAGGACAAGAGACCCAGTACTTC. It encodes CASSWGSPQGQETQYF.